The 19 T cell receptor beta chains below all came from one sample that was sequenced in a study of T-cell reconstitution after alpha-beta-depleted transplantation in children. Preparation of the TCRbeta library used unique molecular identifiers. TCRdb redid the calling of the PCR reads with MiXCR, one entry per CDR3 protein. The table has approximately 350,000 distinct CDR3 sequences, about 14% seen once. Source: PBMCs, taken from the stem cell graft. The receptors come from a human donor who donated a stem cell graft to a child with Fanconi anemia.

The chain employs TRBV20-1 and TRBJ1-1, with 10 bases matching TRBD1. V shed 2 bases, J shed 10 bases, and the junction held 7 bases outside the gene matches. The germline V gene has CDR1 DFQATT and CDR2 SNEGSKA (reference sequence). This CDR3 has 13 amino acids. The CDR3 coding sequence is TGCAGTGCTAGAAGGCCGACAGGGGGCAGAGCTTTCTTT. It translates to CSARRPTGGRAFF.

This clonotype was seen a handful of times. V gene TRBV20-1 combines with J gene TRBJ2-5; no clear D gene. Trimming shortened V by 7 bases and J by 5 bases, and 20 bases separated the two germline ends. The CDR3 spans 14 residues. The germline gives CDR1 DFQATT, CDR2 SNEGSKA (reference sequence). The DNA for the CDR3 is TGCAGTGGGTGCTCCAAGGAAACCAGGGAGACCCAGTACTTC. This gives the protein CSGCSKETRETQYF.

There are many counts of this clonotype. The J gene is TRBJ2-5, the V gene TRBV20-1; no reliable D call. The CDR3 totals 13 residues. Trimming shortened V by 6 bases and J by 2 bases, and 13 bases separated the two germline ends. CDR1 and CDR2 from the germline V gene are DFQATT and SNEGSKA (reference sequence). CDR3 DNA sequence: TGCAGTGCCCGCCCGGGTGGGCAAGAGACCCAGTACTTC. Translating it yields CSARPGGQETQYF.

The CDR3 DNA reads as TGTGCCAGCAGCCCCCTAGCGGGGCTCACAGATACGCAGTATTTT. The encoded protein is CASSPLAGLTDTQYF. The V call is TRBV7-8, the J call TRBJ2-3, with 9 bases aligning to TRBD2. Germline CDR1 and CDR2: SGHVS and FQNEAQ. The length of the CDR3 is 15 residues. Trimming took 5 bases from V and 2 from J; bases not matched to a gene: 5.

This clonotype occurred a few times. V gene TRBV7-3 combines with J gene TRBJ2-5; D uncertain. The CDR3 covers 14 residues. In germline, CDR1 is SGHTA, CDR2 FQGTGA. V was pared by 5 bases and J by 4 bases, with 14 bases between. The CDR3 DNA reads TGTGCCAGCAGCAAGGACCCGCTGGGAGAGACCCAGTACTTC. It encodes CASSKDPLGETQYF. Based on the CDR3 plus reference TRBV7-3 and TRBJ2-5, the full variable domain is GAGVSQTPSNKVTEKGKYVELRCDPISGHTALYWYRQSLGQGPEFLIYFQGTGAADDSGLPNDRFFAVRPEGSVSTLKIQRTERGDSAVYLCASSKDPLGETQYFGPGTRLLVL.

This clonotype has a count of ten or more. The chain couples TRBV3-1 to TRBJ2-7; D unclear. V shed 1 base and J shed 6 bases, with 13 bases lying between them. From germline, CDR1 is LGHDT and CDR2 YNNKEL (reference sequence). The CDR3 spans 14 residues. The CDR3 reads CASSQGRNKFEQYF. DNA for the CDR3: TGTGCCAGCAGCCAAGGCAGGAACAAGTTCGAGCAGTACTTC.

This clonotype has a count of ten or more. This chain connects TRBV5-1 to TRBJ2-5; no definite D call. With 0 bases removed from V and 5 bases from J, the gap between germline ends came to 5 bases. The CDR3 consists of 12 residues. CDR1 SGHRS and CDR2 YFSETQ come from the germline V gene. The CDR3 reads CASSLDRETQYF. As DNA, the CDR3 is TGCGCCAGCAGCTTGGACCGGGAGACCCAGTACTTC.

In this sample, this clonotype turned up a few times. The chain combines TRBV6-1 with TRBJ2-2; D remains unclear. The V and J ends lost 2 bases and 0 bases respectively, with 10 bases between them. Germline V gene sequence: CDR1 MNHNS, CDR2 SASEGT. The CDR3 is made up of 16 amino acids. CDR3 bases: TGTGCCAGCAGTGAAACATGGAAGGCGAACACCGGGGAGCTGTTTTTT. It encodes CASSETWKANTGELFF.

Ten or more counts support this clonotype. The chain links TRBV5-5 to TRBJ1-6, with D maybe TRBD1 (5 bases). The CDR3 length is 15 residues. V lost 2 bases and J 10 bases, leaving 16 bases between the germline ends. CDR1 is SGHKS, CDR2 YYEKEE, per germline (reference sequence). The CDR3 bases are TGTGCCAGCAGCTTTGTGGGGCGAGAATGGTCACCCCTCCACTTT. It translates to CASSFVGREWSPLHF.

This clonotype was counted only a few times. CDR3 DNA: TGTGCCAGCAGTGATTCTCCAGGGGTGCGGGAGACCCAGTACTTC. It encodes CASSDSPGVRETQYF. V usage is TRBV25-1 and J usage is TRBJ2-5, with TRBD1 as a possible D gene (6 bases). The CDR3 loop spans 15 amino acids. The V end was cut by 3 bases, the J end by 5 bases, with 16 bases between. Germline CDR1 and CDR2: MGHDK and SYGVNS.

The CDR3 DNA reads as TGTGCCAGCAGTGACGGGGGGCCCTACAATGAGCAGTTCTTC. It specifies CASSDGGPYNEQFF. The chain uses TRBV25-1 and TRBJ2-1, with D possibly TRBD2 on 7 matching bases. CDR1 and CDR2 (germline): MGHDK, SYGVNS. V lost 3 bases and J lost 2, with 8 bases in between. CDR3 size: 14 residues.

This clonotype has more than one count but fewer than ten. The V and J genes are TRBV29-1 and TRBJ2-5, with 11 bases that match TRBD1. Germline loops: CDR1 SQVTM, CDR2 ANQGSEA. J was trimmed by 5 bases and V by 0 bases; bases with no gene match: 2. CDR3 size: 14 residues. The CDR3 is CSVEEGQGDETQYF. CDR3 in DNA: TGCAGCGTTGAAGAGGGACAGGGGGACGAGACCCAGTACTTC.

In this sample, this clonotype turned up many times. The rearrangement uses TRBV20-1 and TRBJ1-1; D might be TRBD1 (5 bases). The V end lost 0 bases, the J end lost 3 bases, and 17 bases lay between the germline ends. Per the germline V gene, CDR1 is DFQATT and CDR2 is SNEGSKA (reference sequence). This CDR3 region has 16 residues. The CDR3 sequence: CSAREGGQGLDTEAFF. Written as DNA, the CDR3 is TGCAGTGCTAGAGAGGGCGGTCAGGGCTTGGACACTGAAGCTTTCTTT.

This clonotype was detected only a few times. This sequence joins TRBV11-2 and TRBJ2-3; D is uncertain. The CDR3 loop spans 13 amino acids. Trimming removed 7 bases at V and 0 bases at J, with 8 bases between. Germline lookup yields CDR1 SGHAT and CDR2 FQNNGV. DNA of the CDR3: TGTGCCAGCACCCGATTAAGCACAGATACGCAGTATTTT. It encodes CASTRLSTDTQYF.

The rearrangement links TRBV5-1 to TRBJ1-2, with D possibly matching TRBD1 (6 bases). The V and J ends lost 7 bases and 0 bases respectively, with 13 bases between them. The CDR3 length is 14 residues. In germline, CDR1 is SGHRS, CDR2 YFSETQ. In nucleotides, the CDR3 is TGCGCCAGCCGCAAGGAGGGGGCTAACTATGGCTACACCTTC. Encoded protein: CASRKEGANYGYTF.

This clonotype was seen a handful of times. The rearrangement joins TRBV12-3 or TRBV12-4 to TRBJ2-1; 8 nucleotides agree with TRBD2. V was clipped by 2 bases and J by 8 bases; unmatched bases: 2. The CDR3 contains 13 residues. The CDR3 region has the DNA TGTGCCAGCAGTTTACGGGGGGGCCATGAGCAGTTCTTC. It codes for CASSLRGGHEQFF.

The V and J genes are TRBV7-2 and TRBJ2-5, with TRBD1 identical over 8 bases. J gave up 1 base and V 3 bases, and 4 bases lay outside the gene matches. CDR1 SGHTA and CDR2 FQGNSA come from the germline V gene. The CDR3 sequence is 15 residues long. CDR3 region: CASSFRTGTQETQYF. In DNA, the CDR3 is TGTGCCAGCAGCTTCCGGACAGGGACCCAAGAGACCCAGTACTTC.

This clonotype was observed a handful of times. The chain carries TRBV6-5 and TRBJ2-3, with D possibly matching TRBD2 (5 bases). V shed 2 bases and J shed 5 bases, with 8 bases lying between them. The germline CDR1 and CDR2 sequences are MNHEY and SVGAGI. The CDR3 loop spans 13 amino acids. CDR3 sequence: CASSYRAGDTQYF. CDR3 coding DNA: TGTGCCAGCAGTTACCGGGCGGGAGATACGCAGTATTTT.

In its sample, this clonotype was seen many times. The J gene is TRBJ2-5, the V gene TRBV18, with D uncertain. V dropped 3 bases and J dropped 5 bases, with 13 bases sitting between them. Germline V CDR1 and CDR2: KGHSH, LQKENI. The CDR3 consists of 14 residues. CDR3 in amino acids: CASSPVGFGETQYF. CDR3 in DNA: TGTGCCAGCTCACCGGTAGGATTTGGGGAGACCCAGTACTTC.